The 23 T cell receptor beta chains below were found in one sample sequenced in a study of T cell changes during pregnancy in multiple sclerosis. Profiled with immunoSEQ multiplex PCR; TCRdb holds only in-frame clones, not every one. The sample yields about 32,000 clones, approximately 89% seen once. Here the sequenced sample was CD8+ T cells from peripheral blood mononuclear cells, taken in the first trimester of pregnancy. These receptors came from a female donor with multiple sclerosis, enrolled in a pregnancy study.

The genes are TRBV10-1 and TRBJ2-1; 9 bases fit TRBD2. CDR1 is WNHNN and CDR2 is SYGVQD in the germline V gene (reference sequence). The CDR3 contains 15 residues. V gave up 4 bases and J gave up 3 bases; unmatched junction bases: 4. The CDR3 DNA reads as TGCGCCAGCAGTGGGACTAGCGCAAACTACAATGAGCAGTTCTTC. It codes for CASSGTSANYNEQFF.

Judged by abundance, this clone is medium-sized. The chain uses TRBV10-3 and TRBJ2-1; 8 bases are a match to TRBD2. Trimming cost V 3 bases and J 7 bases; bases outside gene matches: 5. CDR1 and CDR2 (germline): ENHRY, SYGVKD. This CDR3 region has 14 residues. CDR3 DNA sequence: TGTGCCATCAGTGATCCGGGAGGGCCTAATGAGCAGTTCTTC. Encoded protein: CAISDPGGPNEQFF.

DNA of the CDR3: TGTGCCAGCAGCCTAACCGGGGGGGTGAACACAGATACGCAGTATTTT. This encodes CASSLTGGVNTDTQYF. This chain uses TRBV27 with TRBJ2-3, with 8 bases identical to TRBD2. The CDR3 loop spans 16 amino acids. The ends lost 6 bases at V and 2 bases at J; junction bases unmatched: 10. Germline CDR1 is MNHEY and CDR2 is SMNVEV (reference sequence).

V is TRBV11-2 and J is TRBJ2-7, with TRBD2 as a possible D gene (5 bases). Germline-derived CDR1 and CDR2 are SGHAT and FQNNGV. V lost 2 bases and J lost 2, with 13 bases in between. CDR3 length: 15 residues. CDR3 DNA: TGTGCCAGCAGCTTAAACTGGGAGATCACCTACGAGCAGTACTTC. This codes for CASSLNWEITYEQYF.

This chain joins TRBV21-1 and TRBJ2-7; the table assigns TRBD2, which was not confirmed against the DNA. TRBV21-1 is a pseudogene. The CDR3 extends over 15 amino acids. CDR3 region: CASGLKARRTYEQYF. In DNA, the CDR3 is TGTGCCAGCGGGTTAAAAGCGAGAAGAACCTACGAGCAGTACTTC.

The genes are TRBV6-1 and TRBJ2-2, with TRBD1 matching 8 bases. This CDR3 is 15 amino acids long. From germline, CDR1 is MNHNS and CDR2 SASEGT. The trim removed 8 bases at V and 5 bases at J, leaving 10 bases unmatched. CDR3: CASDQGADKTGELFF. CDR3 bases: TGTGCCAGCGACCAGGGGGCAGATAAGACCGGGGAGCTGTTTTTT.

The gene calls are TRBV6-5 and TRBJ2-3, with D possibly TRBD2 on 5 matching bases. V dropped 2 bases and J dropped 1 base, with 13 bases sitting between them. This CDR3 is 16 amino acids long. CDR1 and CDR2 (germline): MNHEY, SVGAGI. The CDR3 is CASSYAAGLGTDTQYF. For the CDR3, the DNA is TGTGCCAGCAGTTACGCGGCGGGCCTCGGCACAGATACGCAGTATTTT.

Notes on this clone: The germline gene is not matched at one end of the junction; a read error may be the cause. The chain employs TRBV5-6 and TRBJ1-4, with TRBD1 identical over 8 bases. CDR1 and CDR2 from the germline V gene are SGHDT and YYEEEE. The CDR3 has 18 amino acids. As DNA, the CDR3 is TGTGCCAGTAGCTTGATGACAGGGGATGGAGCAACTAATGAAAAACTGTTTTTT. Protein product: CASSLMTGDGATNEKLFF.

The chain employs TRBV11-2 and TRBJ1-1, with D unclear. The CDR3 sequence is 15 residues long. The V end lost 2 bases, the J end lost 8 bases, and 18 bases lay between the germline ends. From germline, CDR1 is SGHAT and CDR2 FQNNGV. In DNA form, the CDR3 reads TGTGCCAGCAGCTTATACCCCGGAGGCGAACCCGAAGCTTTCTTT. Protein sequence: CASSLYPGGEPEAFF.

V and J are TRBV7-6 and TRBJ2-7; 7 nucleotides agree with TRBD2. V was pared by 5 bases and J by 4 bases, with 5 bases of the junction left unmatched. The CDR3 runs to 13 residues. Germline V gene sequence: CDR1 SGHVS, CDR2 FNYEAQ. CDR3 in DNA: TGTGCCAGCAGCCCGACAGCGGGGTACGAGCAGTACTTC. It encodes CASSPTAGYEQYF.

The chain couples TRBV5-4 to TRBJ2-7; 13 positions agree with TRBD2. Germline CDR1 and CDR2: SGHNT and YYREEE (reference sequence). CDR3 size: 16 residues. The V and J ends lost 0 bases and 2 bases, in that order; junction bases with no gene match: 2. The CDR3 region is CASSLDTSGRAYEQYF. As DNA, the CDR3 is TGTGCCAGCAGCTTGGATACTAGCGGGAGGGCCTACGAGCAGTACTTC.

This chain joins TRBV25-1 and TRBJ2-1; 10 bases line up with TRBD2. The V gene end was trimmed by 2 bases and the J gene end by 5 bases; junction bases not matched to a gene: 6. This CDR3 is 16 amino acids long. Germline CDR1 and CDR2: MGHDK and SYGVNS. The CDR3 sequence: CASSELAGAVDNEQFF. The CDR3 DNA follows: TGTGCCAGCAGTGAACTAGCGGGAGCGGTCGACAATGAGCAGTTCTTC. Full variable domain (rest looked up from reference TRBV25-1 and TRBJ2-1): EADIYQTPRYLVIGTGKKITLECSQTMGHDKMYWYQQDPGMELHLIHYSYGVNSTEKGDLSSESTVSRIRTEHFPLTLESARPSHTSQYLCASSELAGAVDNEQFFGPGTRLTVL.

This clone was detected ten times or more. This chain links TRBV28 with TRBJ2-3, with 7 nucleotides matching TRBD1. The V gene end was trimmed by 5 bases and the J gene end by 0 bases; junction bases not matched to a gene: 8. The CDR3 runs to 16 residues. Germline V gives CDR1 MDHEN, CDR2 SYDVKM. The CDR3 nucleotides are TGTGCCAGCAGTCCAAACAGGGGCCCTAGCACAGATACGCAGTATTTT. This translates into CASSPNRGPSTDTQYF.

This clone was observed a few times. The gene calls are TRBV7-8 and TRBJ2-7; 8 bases match TRBD1. CDR1 SGHVS and CDR2 FQNEAQ come from the germline V gene. CDR3 size: 18 residues. Trimming removed 5 bases from V and 1 base from J; junction bases left unmatched: 16. CDR3 DNA sequence: TGTGCCAGCAGCCCTACGGGGATAAGACAGGGGACGTCCTACGAGCAGTACTTC. It specifies CASSPTGIRQGTSYEQYF.

The chain recombines TRBV10-3 with TRBJ2-1, with TRBD2 identical over 7 bases. The CDR3 sequence is 16 residues long. Germline V gene data show CDR1 as ENHRY and CDR2 as SYGVKD. Unmatched junction bases numbered 2, after V lost 0 bases and J lost 0 bases. The CDR3 DNA follows: TGTGCCATCAGTGAGTCGGGCGGGAGCTCCTACAATGAGCAGTTCTTC. This gives the protein CAISESGGSSYNEQFF.

V usage is TRBV28 and J usage is TRBJ2-1; D is possibly TRBD1 (5 bases). Looked up from germline, CDR1 is MDHEN and CDR2 is SYDVKM. This CDR3 contains 11 residues. Deletions cut 6 bases from V and 10 bases from J, with 10 bases between. CDR3 sequence (DNA): TGTGCCAGCAGGAAAAGACAGGAGCAGTTCTTC. Encoded protein: CASRKRQEQFF.

The CDR3 is CAWSPRTIHFVDTQYF. The CDR3 coding sequence is TGTGCCTGGAGCCCCCGGACTATACATTTTGTGGATACGCAGTATTTT. The chain links TRBV30 to TRBJ2-3, with a weak D call TRBD2 (6 bases). Trimming took off 3 bases at V and 6 bases at J, with 22 bases between the two ends. Per germline, CDR1 GTSNPN and CDR2 SVGIG (reference sequence). The CDR3 extends over 16 amino acids.

This chain joins TRBV7-9 and TRBJ2-5, with D perhaps TRBD2 (6 bases). The CDR3 sequence is 16 residues long. Trimming took off 3 bases at V and 2 bases at J, with 16 bases between the two ends. From germline, CDR1 is SEHNR and CDR2 FQNEAQ (reference sequence). The CDR3 nucleotides are TGTGCCAGCAGCTTCAGTTGGCGGGAAGTTCAAGAGACCCAGTACTTC. Translated: CASSFSWREVQETQYF.

V gene TRBV27 combines with J gene TRBJ2-3; D remains ambiguous. This CDR3 has 15 amino acids. Germline-derived CDR1 and CDR2 are MNHEY and SMNVEV (reference sequence). V was shortened by 3 bases and J by 3 bases, with 13 bases between the two germline ends. CDR3 amino acids: CASSFVASNTDTQYF. CDR3 DNA: TGTGCCAGCAGTTTTGTCGCGTCGAATACAGATACGCAGTATTTT.

The chain joins TRBV13 to TRBJ1-1; a possible D gene is TRBD1 (6 bases). V was shortened by 0 bases and J by 5 bases, with 7 bases between the two germline ends. The CDR3 extends over 13 amino acids. Germline CDR1 reads PRHDT; CDR2 reads FYEKMQ (reference sequence). Written as DNA, the CDR3 is TGTGCCAGCAGCTTAGGACAGGGAACTGAAGCTTTCTTT. Translated: CASSLGQGTEAFF.

CDR3 residues: CASSQAREGRKNEQFF. The DNA for the CDR3 is TGTGCCAGCAGCCAAGCGCGGGAGGGCCGAAAGAATGAGCAGTTCTTC. The J gene is TRBJ2-1, the V gene TRBV14; TRBD2 matches at 9 bases. Germline V gene data show CDR1 as SGHDN and CDR2 as FVKESK. This CDR3 has 16 amino acids. The V gene end was trimmed by 1 base and the J gene end by 7 bases; junction bases not matched to a gene: 8.

This chain joins TRBV6-5 and TRBJ2-7; the D gene is possibly TRBD2 (6 bases). The CDR3 sequence is 15 residues long. CDR1 and CDR2 from the germline V gene are MNHEY and SVGAGI. Deletions cut 6 bases from V and 3 bases from J, with 18 bases between. The chain's CDR3 is CASSRGTLPFYEQYF. CDR3 sequence (DNA): TGTGCCAGCAGCCGTGGGACTCTCCCCTTCTACGAGCAGTACTTC.

J is TRBJ1-2 and V is TRBV14, with D perhaps TRBD1 (5 bases). V dropped 2 bases and J dropped 3 bases, with 10 bases sitting between them. CDR1 and CDR2 (germline): SGHDN, FVKESK. The CDR3 is made up of 14 amino acids. The CDR3 here is CASSQTRVDYGYTF. The CDR3 DNA reads TGTGCCAGCAGCCAAACCAGGGTCGACTATGGCTACACCTTC.